This passage covers 9 T cell receptor beta chains from one sample sequenced in a study of cytomegalovirus exposure and HLA in healthy donors. In the PCR, 60 Vbeta and 13 Jbeta primers were used. Assay used: immunoSEQ multiplex PCR; TCRdb lists only in-frame clones, some missing. The profile shows 170,000 or so clones, about 82% of them singletons. Sequenced: PBMCs. These receptors were obtained from a woman aged 45-60 years in good health and CMV-seropositive.

The CDR3 region is CASRSFAGGSDEQFF. The CDR3, as DNA: TGCGCCAGCAGGTCGTTCGCGGGAGGTTCAGATGAGCAGTTCTTC. This chain uses TRBV10-2 with TRBJ2-1; 8 bases match TRBD2. The CDR3 spans 15 residues. Germline CDR1 and CDR2: WSHSY and SAAADI. Germline trimming cut 6 bases from V and 8 bases from J; bases unmatched to any gene: 12.

This rearrangement joins TRBV27 to TRBJ1-2; D unresolved. This CDR3 is 13 amino acids long. V was pared by 5 bases and J by 8 bases, with 15 bases between. The V gene's germline CDR1 is MNHEY and CDR2 SMNVEV (reference sequence). This chain's CDR3 is CASSRVAGEGYTF. DNA of the CDR3: TGTGCCAGCAGTCGGGTAGCTGGTGAGGGCTACACCTTC.

This clone is a singleton in its sample. This chain links TRBV2 with TRBJ1-2, with TRBD1 matching 7 bases. In germline, CDR1 is SNHLY, CDR2 FYNNEI. V was pared by 1 base and J by 5 bases, with 10 bases of the junction left unmatched. The CDR3 loop spans 16 amino acids. The CDR3 loop is CASSEVGSGGSYGYTF. CDR3 sequence (DNA): TGTGCCAGCAGTGAAGTGGGATCAGGGGGGTCTTATGGCTACACCTTC.

The V and J genes are TRBV5-1 and TRBJ2-7; the match to TRBD1 covers 7 bases. Germline CDR1 reads SGHRS; CDR2 reads YFSETQ. With 2 bases clipped from V and 3 bases from J, the junction kept 5 bases outside the gene matches. The CDR3 covers 14 residues. The CDR3 region has the DNA TGCGCCAGCAGCTTACAGGGGCAAGGCTACGAGCAGTACTTC. Translation: CASSLQGQGYEQYF.

The chain has TRBV28 and TRBJ1-2; possible D gene TRBD1, 5 bases. The germline V gene has CDR1 MDHEN and CDR2 SYDVKM. This CDR3 has 14 amino acids. V lost 5 bases and J 4 bases, leaving 14 bases between the germline ends. CDR3 nucleotides: TGTGCCAGCAGTCCAGGCGGGACCTCCTATGGCTACACCTTC. Translating gives CASSPGGTSYGYTF.

The chain is built from TRBV28 and TRBJ2-7; no clear D. Deletions cut 4 bases from V and 4 bases from J, with 8 bases between. Germline V gives CDR1 MDHEN, CDR2 SYDVKM. This CDR3 contains 12 residues. The CDR3 nucleotides read TGTGCCAGCAGTTCTATGAGTTACGAGCAGTACTTC. Protein: CASSSMSYEQYF.

In the case of this clone: A junction end diverges from the germline sequence, so it may reflect a read error. The V call is TRBV11-2, the J call TRBJ2-7, with D hard to call. CDR1 is SGHAT, CDR2 FQNNGV, per germline. The length of the CDR3 is 11 residues. This CDR3 is CASNLMSEQYF. DNA for the CDR3: TGTGCCAGCAACTTAATGAGCGAGCAGTACTTC.

The rearrangement uses TRBV5-6 and TRBJ1-5, with D perhaps TRBD1 (5 bases). Germline V gives CDR1 SGHDT, CDR2 YYEEEE. V was shortened by 1 base and J by 7 bases, with 9 bases between the two germline ends. The CDR3 length is 13 residues. CDR3 in DNA: TGTGCCAGCAGCTTGTGGGGGGAACAGCCCCAGCATTTT. This codes for CASSLWGEQPQHF.

The rearrangement links TRBV4-2 to TRBJ2-7, with D unclear. V gave up 1 base and J gave up 3 bases, with 16 bases separating them. This CDR3 has 16 amino acids. Germline V CDR1 and CDR2: LGHNA, YNFKEQ. The CDR3 sequence: CASSQGRISEDYEQYF. DNA for the CDR3: TGTGCCAGCAGCCAAGGGCGGATCAGCGAGGACTACGAGCAGTACTTC.